This T cell receptor beta chain was found in a study of beta chain features in type 1 diabetes. Germline V lookup: CDR1 SGDLS, CDR2 YYNGEE. The CDR3 runs 18 residues. Germline trimming cut 4 bases from V and 7 bases from J; bases unmatched to any gene: 22. Isolated RNA was reverse transcribed in full, so expressed TCRB transcripts were sequenced. The method was immunoSEQ multiplex PCR; TCRdb's version includes in-frame clones alone and lacks a portion of them. The sample records 120,000 to 150,000 clones, under 11% being singletons. Sequenced sample: naive CD4+ T cells from blood. The TCR originated in a young man in good health. The J gene is TRBJ2-7, the V gene TRBV9; 8 bases align to TRBD1. This CDR3 is CASSPRPGTGSPREEQYF. The CDR3 DNA reads as TGTGCCAGCAGCCCGAGACCCGGGACAGGATCCCCACGGGAGGAGCAGTACTTC.